The 8 T cell receptor beta chains reported below all come from one sample, sequenced in a study of identical twins. TCRdb itself ran the 5' RACE reads through MiXCR, one entry per CDR3 protein. The sample yields 210,000 or so distinct CDR3 sequences, about 7.5% seen once. Another study also made use of these data, one on yellow fever vaccine responses in identical twins.

Sequencing was done on a sample of memory (CD45RO+) T cells sorted from blood. The receptor source for this set is a woman aged 18-29 years in good health.

The table lists this clonotype with a few counts. The rearrangement uses TRBV2 and TRBJ1-1; no definite D call. This CDR3 has 13 residues. Trimming stripped 4 bases from V and 1 base from J, with 7 bases between. Germline CDR1 and CDR2: SNHLY and FYNNEI. The CDR3 protein is CASSGGKNTEAFF. CDR3 DNA sequence: TGTGCCAGCAGTGGAGGAAAGAACACTGAAGCTTTCTTT. Together with reference TRBV2 and TRBJ1-1, the CDR3 gives the full variable domain: EPEVTQTPSHQVTQMGQEVILRCVPISNHLYFYWYRQILGQKVEFLVSFYNNEISEKSEIFDDQFSVERPDGSNFTLKIRSTKLEDSAMYFCASSGGKNTEAFFGQGTRLTVV.

This clonotype was seen a few times. This sequence joins TRBV24-1 and TRBJ2-3, with D uncertain. The V and J ends lost 1 base and 1 base respectively, with 8 bases between them. The V gene's germline CDR1 is KGHDR and CDR2 SFDVKD. The CDR3 contains 15 residues. The CDR3 nucleotides are TGTGCCACCAGTGATTTCGGCCGAGGCACAGATACGCAGTATTTT. Its translation: CATSDFGRGTDTQYF.

This clonotype was counted between two and nine times. The rearrangement uses TRBV30 and TRBJ2-5; 7 positions match TRBD2. Trimming cost V 0 bases and J 3 bases; bases outside gene matches: 7. Germline assignment: CDR1 GTSNPN and CDR2 SVGIG (reference sequence). The CDR3 is 15 amino acids. CDR3 coding DNA: TGTGCCTGGAGTGTACCCCGACGGGGGGAAGAGACCCAGTACTTC. This sequence encodes CAWSVPRRGEETQYF.

The sample holds a few counts of this clonotype. The chain recombines TRBV2 with TRBJ2-1; TRBD2 matches at 11 bases. Unmatched junction bases numbered 12, after V lost 5 bases and J lost 12 bases. This CDR3 region has 15 residues. Germline V gene lookup returns CDR1 SNHLY and CDR2 FYNNEI. CDR3 residues: CASSLTSGSGVRQFF. CDR3 coding DNA: TGTGCCAGCAGTTTAACTAGCGGGAGCGGAGTACGGCAGTTCTTC.

This sequence joins TRBV11-2 and TRBJ2-4; TRBD2 matches at 14 bases. The CDR3 length is 19 residues. Trimming took 1 base from V and 2 from J; bases not matched to a gene: 7. Germline V gene sequence: CDR1 SGHAT, CDR2 FQNNGV. CDR3 region: CASSLGLGTSGGTKNIQYF. CDR3 nucleotide sequence: TGTGCCAGCAGCTTAGGGTTAGGGACTAGCGGGGGTACCAAAAACATTCAGTACTTC.

The J gene is TRBJ1-4, the V gene TRBV15; TRBD1 is a possible D gene (6 bases). The germline V and J ends were trimmed by 3 bases and 8 bases, with 13 bases remaining between them. Per germline, CDR1 LNHNV and CDR2 YYDKDF (reference sequence). The CDR3 extends over 14 amino acids. CDR3 loop: CATSSNTGYEKLFF. The CDR3 DNA sequence: TGTGCCACCAGCAGCAATACAGGGTACGAAAAACTGTTTTTT.

The chain combines TRBV7-9 with TRBJ2-2; D uncertain. CDR3 size: 14 residues. Per the germline V gene, CDR1 is SEHNR and CDR2 is FQNEAQ (reference sequence). Trimming pared 6 bases from V and 3 bases from J, leaving 11 bases between. The CDR3: CASRVGSDTGELFF. Written as DNA, the CDR3 is TGTGCCAGCAGAGTTGGGTCGGACACCGGGGAGCTGTTTTTT.

This chain joins TRBV6-1 and TRBJ2-1; 8 bases fit TRBD1. Germline V gene data show CDR1 as MNHNS and CDR2 as SASEGT. The CDR3 extends over 16 amino acids. With 3 bases clipped from V and 9 bases from J, the junction kept 13 bases outside the gene matches. Here the CDR3 DNA reads TGTGCCAGCAGTGATATGGGGCGGGCAGGGGGCCTTGAGCAGTTCTTC. Its protein is CASSDMGRAGGLEQFF.